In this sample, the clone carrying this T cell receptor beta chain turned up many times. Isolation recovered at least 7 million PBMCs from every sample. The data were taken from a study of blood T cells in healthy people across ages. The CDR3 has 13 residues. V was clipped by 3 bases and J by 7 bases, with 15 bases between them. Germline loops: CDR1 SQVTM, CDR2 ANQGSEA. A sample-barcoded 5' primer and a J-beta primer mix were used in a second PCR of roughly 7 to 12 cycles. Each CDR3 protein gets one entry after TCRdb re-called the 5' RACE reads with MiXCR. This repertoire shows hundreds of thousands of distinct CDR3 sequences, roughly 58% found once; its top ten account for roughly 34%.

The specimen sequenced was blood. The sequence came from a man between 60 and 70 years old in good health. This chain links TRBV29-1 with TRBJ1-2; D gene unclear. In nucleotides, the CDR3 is TGCAGCGTTGAGCCCGGGTCTCGAGGTGGCTACACCTTC. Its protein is CSVEPGSRGGYTF.